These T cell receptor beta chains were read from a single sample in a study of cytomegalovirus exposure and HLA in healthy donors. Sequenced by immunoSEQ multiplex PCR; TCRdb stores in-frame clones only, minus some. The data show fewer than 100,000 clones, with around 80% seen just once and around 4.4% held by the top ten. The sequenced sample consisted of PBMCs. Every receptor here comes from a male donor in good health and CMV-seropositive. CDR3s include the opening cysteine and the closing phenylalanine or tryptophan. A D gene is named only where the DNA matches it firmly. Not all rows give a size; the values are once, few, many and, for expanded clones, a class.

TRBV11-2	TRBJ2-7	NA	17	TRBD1	CASSFMPTGTGWIEQYF	TGTGCCAGCAGCTTCATGCCAACCGGGACAGGGTGGATTGAGCAGTACTTC
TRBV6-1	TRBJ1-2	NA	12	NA	CASSEVQYGYTF	TGTGCCAGCAGTGAAGTGCAGTATGGCTACACCTTC
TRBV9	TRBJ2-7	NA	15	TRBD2	CASSVEGGGAYEQYF	TGTGCCAGCAGCGTAGAAGGCGGGGGGGCTTACGAGCAGTACTTC
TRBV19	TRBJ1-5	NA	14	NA	CASDVGGTRQPQHF	TGTGCCAGCGACGTCGGGGGGACACGCCAGCCCCAGCATTTT
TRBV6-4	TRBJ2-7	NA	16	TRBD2	CASNVGGSGGSYEQYF	TGTGCCAGCAACGTGGGGGGTAGCGGGGGCTCCTACGAGCAGTACTTC
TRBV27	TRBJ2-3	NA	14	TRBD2	CATRSGLAADTQYF	TGTGCCACCCGATCCGGACTAGCAGCAGATACGCAGTATTTT
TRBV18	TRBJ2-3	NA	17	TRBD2	CASSPNGASGSTDTQYF	TGTGCCAGCTCACCCAACGGGGCTAGCGGGAGCACAGATACGCAGTATTTT
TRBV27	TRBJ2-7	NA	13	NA	CASSLGSGYEQYF	TGTGCCAGCAGTTTGGGGAGCGGTTACGAGCAGTACTTC
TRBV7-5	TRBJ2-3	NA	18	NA	CVRSFPTRVGTSTDTQYF	TGTGTCAGAAGCTTTCCGACTAGAGTGGGCACCTCCACAGATACGCAGTATTTT
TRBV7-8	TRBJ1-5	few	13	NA	CASSLGVDQPQHF	TGTGCCAGCAGCTTAGGAGTCGATCAGCCCCAGCATTTT
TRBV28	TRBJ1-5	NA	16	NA	CASSLPSTAGDQPQHF	TGTGCCAGCAGTCTGCCGTCTACGGCGGGCGATCAGCCCCAGCATTTT
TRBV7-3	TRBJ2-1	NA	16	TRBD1	CASSPGQPRSYNEQFF	TGTGCCAGCAGCCCGGGACAGCCCCGCTCCTACAATGAGCAGTTCTTC
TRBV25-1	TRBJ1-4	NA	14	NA	CASSARGVNEKLFF	TGTGCCAGCAGCGCGCGCGGGGTTAATGAAAAACTGTTTTTT
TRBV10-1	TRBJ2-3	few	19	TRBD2	CASTDVLGLAGSATDTQYF	TGCGCCAGCACTGACGTTTTGGGACTAGCGGGAAGTGCGACAGATACGCAGTATTTT
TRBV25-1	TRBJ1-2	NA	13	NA	CASTSGFYYGYTF	TGTGCCAGCACATCGGGGTTTTACTATGGCTACACCTTC
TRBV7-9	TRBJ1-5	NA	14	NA	CASRHREVSQPQHF	TGTGCCAGCAGGCATCGGGAGGTGAGTCAGCCCCAGCATTTT
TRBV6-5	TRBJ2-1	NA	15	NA	CASSYLTGLGNEQFF	TGTGCCAGCAGTTACCTTACAGGGCTAGGGAATGAGCAGTTCTTC
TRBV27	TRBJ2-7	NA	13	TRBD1	CASSLTGMNEQYF	TGTGCCAGCAGTCTGACAGGGATGAACGAGCAGTACTTC
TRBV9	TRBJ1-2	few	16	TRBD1	CASSDPAGTGVYGYTF	TGTGCCAGCAGCGACCCGGCCGGGACAGGGGTCTATGGCTACACCTTC
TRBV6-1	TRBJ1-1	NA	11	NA	CASSEVSEAFF	TGTGCCAGCAGTGAAGTGAGCGAAGCTTTCTTT
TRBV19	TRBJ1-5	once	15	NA	CATRAGIGPHQPQHF	TGTGCCACCCGGGCAGGGATCGGACCCCATCAGCCCCAGCATTTT
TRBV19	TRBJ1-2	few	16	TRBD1	CASSIGRQGANYGYTF	TGTGCCAGTAGTATTGGAAGACAGGGGGCTAACTATGGCTACACCTTC
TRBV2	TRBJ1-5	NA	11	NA	CASSAGQPQHF	TGTGCCAGCAGTGCGGGACAGCCCCAGCATTTT
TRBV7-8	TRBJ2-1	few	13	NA	CASSRGRYNEQFF	TGTGCCAGCAGTCGAGGGCGCTACAATGAGCAGTTCTTC
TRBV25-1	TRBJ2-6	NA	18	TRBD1	CASSPSLRQGFGANVLTF	TGTGCCAGCAGCCCCTCACTGAGACAGGGGTTCGGGGCCAACGTCCTGACTTTC
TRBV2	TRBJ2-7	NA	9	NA	CASGDPQYF	TGTGCCAGCGGAGACCCACAGTACTTC
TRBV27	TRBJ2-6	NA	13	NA	CAGGRSGANVLTF	TGTGCCGGAGGGAGGTCTGGGGCCAACGTCCTGACTTTC
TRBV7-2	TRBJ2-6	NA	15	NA	CASSMDKAGANVLTF	TGTGCCAGCAGCATGGACAAGGCCGGGGCCAACGTCCTGACTTTC
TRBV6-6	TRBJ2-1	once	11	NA	CASSTQEGQFF	TGTGCCAGCAGTACTCAAGAGGGGCAGTTCTTC
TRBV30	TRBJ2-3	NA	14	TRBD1	CACPGTGIGNTQYF	TGTGCCTGCCCAGGGACAGGCATAGGGAATACGCAGTATTTT
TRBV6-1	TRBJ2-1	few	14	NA	CASSVGLAYNEQFF	TGTGCCAGCAGCGTGGGACTCGCCTACAATGAGCAGTTCTTC
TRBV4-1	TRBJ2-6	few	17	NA	CASSQEVGGAGANVLTF	TGCGCCAGCAGCCAAGAGGTAGGAGGAGCTGGGGCCAACGTCCTGACTTTC
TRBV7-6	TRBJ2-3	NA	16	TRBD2	CASSSPPGTRADTQYF	TGTGCCAGCAGCTCGCCACCCGGGACTAGAGCAGATACGCAGTATTTT
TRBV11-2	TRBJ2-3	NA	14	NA	CASSFLGRVDTQYF	TGTGCCAGCAGCTTCCTCGGGAGAGTAGATACGCAGTATTTT
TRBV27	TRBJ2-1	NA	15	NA	CASSSLGAPYNEQFF	TGTGCCAGCAGTTCCCTGGGCGCACCGTACAATGAGCAGTTCTTC
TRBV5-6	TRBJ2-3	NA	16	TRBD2	CASSLPVAGGTDTQYF	TGTGCCAGCAGCCTGCCGGTAGCGGGGGGAACAGATACGCAGTATTTT
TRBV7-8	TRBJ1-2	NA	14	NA	CASSLLPQVDGYTF	TGTGCCAGCAGCTTACTCCCCCAGGTTGATGGCTACACCTTC
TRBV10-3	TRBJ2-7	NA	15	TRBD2	CAISGSGTSVYEQYF	TGTGCCATCAGTGGCTCCGGGACTAGTGTCTACGAGCAGTACTTC
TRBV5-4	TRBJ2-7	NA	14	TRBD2	CASSRELADYEQYF	TGTGCCAGCAGCCGAGAACTAGCGGACTACGAGCAGTACTTC
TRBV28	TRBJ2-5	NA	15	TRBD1	CASSVRQGARETQYF	TGTGCCAGCAGTGTCAGACAGGGGGCGCGGGAGACCCAGTACTTC
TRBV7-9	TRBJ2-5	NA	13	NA	CASRRQAQETQYF	TGTGCCAGCAGGCGCCAAGCCCAAGAGACCCAGTACTTC
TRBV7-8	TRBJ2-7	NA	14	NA	CASSNRVDYYEQYF	TGTGCCAGCAGTAACAGGGTGGATTACTACGAGCAGTACTTC
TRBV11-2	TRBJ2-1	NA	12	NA	CASSSTGDEQFF	TGTGCCAGCAGCTCCACGGGAGATGAGCAGTTCTTC
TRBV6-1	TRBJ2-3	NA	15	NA	CASSPGHSPGDTQYF	TGTGCCAGCAGTCCGGGACACAGCCCGGGAGATACGCAGTATTTT
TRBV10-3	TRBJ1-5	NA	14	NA	CAISDPEGNQPQHF	TGTGCCATCAGTGACCCAGAGGGCAATCAGCCCCAGCATTTT
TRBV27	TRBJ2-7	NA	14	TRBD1	CASSSTGQVFEQYF	TGTGCCAGCAGTTCGACCGGACAGGTCTTCGAGCAGTACTTC
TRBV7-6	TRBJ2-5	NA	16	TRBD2	CASSSGLATYQETQYF	TGTGCCAGCAGCTCGGGACTAGCGACGTACCAAGAGACCCAGTACTTC
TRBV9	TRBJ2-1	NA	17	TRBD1	CASSYQHRGFSYNEQFF	TGTGCCAGCAGTTACCAACACAGGGGGTTCTCCTACAATGAGCAGTTCTTC
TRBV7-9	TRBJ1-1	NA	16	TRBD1	CASSLVGGGENTEAFF	TGTGCCAGCAGCTTAGTCGGAGGGGGCGAGAACACTGAAGCTTTCTTT